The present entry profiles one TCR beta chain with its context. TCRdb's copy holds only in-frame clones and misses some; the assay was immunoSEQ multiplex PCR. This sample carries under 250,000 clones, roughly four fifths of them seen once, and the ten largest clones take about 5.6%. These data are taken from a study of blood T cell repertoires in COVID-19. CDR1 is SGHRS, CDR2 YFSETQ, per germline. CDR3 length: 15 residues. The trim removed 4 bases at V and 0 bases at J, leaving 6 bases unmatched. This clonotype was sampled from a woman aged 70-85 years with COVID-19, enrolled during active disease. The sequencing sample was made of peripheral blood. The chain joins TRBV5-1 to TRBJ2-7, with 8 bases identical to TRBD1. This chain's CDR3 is CASSKGQEISYEQYF. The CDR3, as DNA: TGCGCCAGCAGCAAGGGACAGGAGATCTCCTACGAGCAGTACTTC.